This T cell receptor (beta chain) was recovered during a study of T-cell reconstitution after alpha-beta-depleted transplantation in children. Study-level results: Where alpha-beta T cells came from about two months after transplant was reportedly several hundred expanded graft clones.

This clonotype turned up a few times. Its antigen is not identified. Unique molecular identifiers were incorporated into the prepared TCRbeta library. TCRdb re-derived calls from the PCR reads in MiXCR, one entry per CDR3 protein. This sample carries 700,000 to 850,000 distinct CDR3 sequences, 15% to 20% of them seen once, and the ten largest clones take 5%. V was pared by 4 bases and J by 2 bases, with 9 bases between. This CDR3 is built from 13 residues. The V gene's germline CDR1 is DFQATT and CDR2 SNEGSKA (reference sequence). Sequenced material: PBMCs, mostly from graft donor cells, taken 360 days after TCRalphabeta/CD19-depleted stem cell transplant. This receptor was obtained from a male patient aged 10-17 years who had a stem cell transplant for acute lymphoblastic leukemia, so the T cells may come from the graft donor. The gene calls are TRBV20-1 and TRBJ2-4, with D unclear. CDR3 DNA: TGCAGTGCTACGCCCGCCCCCAAAAACATTCAGTACTTC. Translated, it gives CSATPAPKNIQYF.